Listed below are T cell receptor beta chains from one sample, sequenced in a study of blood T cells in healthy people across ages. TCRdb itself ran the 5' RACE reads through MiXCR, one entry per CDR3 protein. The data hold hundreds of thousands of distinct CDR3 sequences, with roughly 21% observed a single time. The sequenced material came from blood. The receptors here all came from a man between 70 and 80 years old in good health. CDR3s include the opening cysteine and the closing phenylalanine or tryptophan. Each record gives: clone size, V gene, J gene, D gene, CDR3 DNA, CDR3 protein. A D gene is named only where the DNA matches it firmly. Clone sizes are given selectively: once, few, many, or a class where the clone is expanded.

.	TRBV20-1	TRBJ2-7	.	TGCAGTGCTAGAGATCCCAGGGACACAAAGTACGAGCAGTACTTC	CSARDPRDTKYEQYF
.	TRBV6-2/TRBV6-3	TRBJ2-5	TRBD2	TGTGCCAGCAGTTACTCGCTAGCGGGGAAGAGAGAGACCCAGTACTTC	CASSYSLAGKRETQYF
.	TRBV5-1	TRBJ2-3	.	TGCGCCAGCAGCTTTTCGGGCAGGGGAAGTTTGGATACGCAGTATTTT	CASSFSGRGSLDTQYF
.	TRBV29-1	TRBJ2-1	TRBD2	TGCAGCGTTGAATTGACTAGCGGGATTGAGCAGTTCTTC	CSVELTSGIEQFF
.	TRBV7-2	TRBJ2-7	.	TGTGCCAGCAGCTTCGGGCCTAATGGCGAGCAGTACTTC	CASSFGPNGEQYF
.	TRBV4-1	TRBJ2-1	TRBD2	TGCGCCAGCAGCCAAGATAATTGGACACTAGCGATGTTGGACAATGAGCAGTTCTTC	CASSQDNWTLAMLDNEQFF
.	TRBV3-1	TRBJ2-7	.	TGTGCCAGCAGCCACCAGGACACCTACTACGAGCAGTACTTC	CASSHQDTYYEQYF
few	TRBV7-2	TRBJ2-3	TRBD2	TGTGCCAGCAGATTCCGGACTAGCGGGAGACTCGTCACAGATACGCAGTATTTT	CASRFRTSGRLVTDTQYF
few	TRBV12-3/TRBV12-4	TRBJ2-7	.	TGTGCCAGCAGTTTAGGGGGGACGAAAGCCTACGAGCAGTACTTC	CASSLGGTKAYEQYF
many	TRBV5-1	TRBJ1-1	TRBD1	TGCGCCAGCAGCCGGGGGCAGGGGGCCACTGAAGCTTTCTTT	CASSRGQGATEAFF
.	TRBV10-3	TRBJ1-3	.	TGTGCCATCAGGAACCGGGGAAACACCATATATTTT	CAIRNRGNTIYF
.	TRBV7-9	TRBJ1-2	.	TGTGCCAGCAGCTTGCCGTTGCTGGATTATGGCTACACCTTC	CASSLPLLDYGYTF
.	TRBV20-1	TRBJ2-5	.	TGCAGTGCTAGCTCTAGGAGCGGCAAAGAGACCCAGTACTTC	CSASSRSGKETQYF
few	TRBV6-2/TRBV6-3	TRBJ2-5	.	TGTGCCAGCAGTTACTCGAAAATCGGGAGTCTGTTCGGGGAGACCCAGTACTTC	CASSYSKIGSLFGETQYF
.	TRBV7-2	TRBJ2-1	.	TGTGCCAGCAGCTTAAGAAGGAGTACCGGGACCTCCTACAATGAGCAGTTCTTC	CASSLRRSTGTSYNEQFF
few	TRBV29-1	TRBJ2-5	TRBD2	TGCAGCGTCCGGGAGGACCAAGAGACCCAGTACTTC	CSVREDQETQYF
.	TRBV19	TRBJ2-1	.	TGTGCCAGTGGGAGGACAGGAAGCTCCTACAATGAGCAGTTCTTC	CASGRTGSSYNEQFF
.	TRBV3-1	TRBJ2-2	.	TGTGCCAGCAGCCAAGATTCTGCGCGCGGGGAGCTGTTTTTT	CASSQDSARGELFF
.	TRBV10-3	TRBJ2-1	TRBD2	TGTGCCATCAGCGGACTAGCGGGAGGGGAGAGGAATGAGCAGTTCTTC	CAISGLAGGERNEQFF
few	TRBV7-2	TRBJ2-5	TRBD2	TGTGCCAGCAGCTCAAGCGGCGGGAGGGCAGAGACCCAGTACTTC	CASSSSGGRAETQYF
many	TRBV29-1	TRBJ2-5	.	TGCAGCGTCATCTACCGCCGGAGGGAGTCCCAAGAGACCCAGTACTTC	CSVIYRRRESQETQYF
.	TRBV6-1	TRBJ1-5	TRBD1	TGTGCCAGCAGTGTCCCTGCAGGGGGCGATCAGCCCCAGCATTTT	CASSVPAGGDQPQHF
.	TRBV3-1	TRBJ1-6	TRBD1	TGTGCCAGCAGCCAGCAGGGGGCAAGGGATTCACCCCTCCACTTT	CASSQQGARDSPLHF
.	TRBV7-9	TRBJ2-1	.	TGTGCCAGCAGGCCGTGGGGGTATGAGCAGTTCTTC	CASRPWGYEQFF
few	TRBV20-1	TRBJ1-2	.	TGCAGTGCTAGAATACAGGGTGACTATGGCTACACCTTC	CSARIQGDYGYTF
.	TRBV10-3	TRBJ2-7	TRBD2	TGTGCCATCAGGGAAACTAGCGGGAGTTACGAGCAGTACTTC	CAIRETSGSYEQYF
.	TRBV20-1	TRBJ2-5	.	TGCAGTGCCAGGGACTCCTCTGCGGAGACCCAGTACTTC	CSARDSSAETQYF
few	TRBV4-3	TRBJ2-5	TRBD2	TGCGCCAGCAGCCAAGATTTAGGACTAGCGGGAGAAACAAGGGGGACCCAGTACTTC	CASSQDLGLAGETRGTQYF
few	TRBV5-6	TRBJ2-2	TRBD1	TGTGCCAGCAGCGTGACAGGGTTGAACGGGGAGCTGTTTTTT	CASSVTGLNGELFF
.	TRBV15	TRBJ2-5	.	TGTGCCACCAGCCGTAGGGTCCGAGAGACCCAGTACTTC	CATSRRVRETQYF
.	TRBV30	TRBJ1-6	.	TGTGCCTGGAGTGTATTTAATTCACCCCTCCACTTT	CAWSVFNSPLHF
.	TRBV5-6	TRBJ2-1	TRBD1	TGTGCCAGCAGCTGGGACAGGGGTTCAACAAGGGAGCAGTTCTTC	CASSWDRGSTREQFF
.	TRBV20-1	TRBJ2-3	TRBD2	TGCAGTGCCTCGACTAGCGGGCTTGCCACAGATACGCAGTATTTT	CSASTSGLATDTQYF
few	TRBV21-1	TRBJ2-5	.	TGTGCCAGCAGCAAAGCGGGACTAGCGGGTGCTGTAAAGACCCAGTACTTC	CASSKAGLAGAVKTQYF
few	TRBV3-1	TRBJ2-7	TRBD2	TGTGCCAGCAGCCAAGACGGGACTAGCGGAGTATACGAGCAGTACTTC	CASSQDGTSGVYEQYF
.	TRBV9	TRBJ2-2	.	TGTGCCAGCAGCGCGCTGCGGGGTTCGAACACCGGGGAGCTGTTTTTT	CASSALRGSNTGELFF
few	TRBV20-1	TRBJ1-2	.	TGCAGTGCGGAGGTGACGACGAGCCATGGCTACACCTTC	CSAEVTTSHGYTF
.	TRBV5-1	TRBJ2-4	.	TGCGCCAGCAGCTTTTCGGGCGGAGGCAAAAACATTCAGTACTTC	CASSFSGGGKNIQYF
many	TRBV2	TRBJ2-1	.	TGTGCCAGCAGTATGGCAGAGACCTACAATGAGCAGTTCTTC	CASSMAETYNEQFF
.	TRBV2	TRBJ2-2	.	TGTGCCAGCAGTCGGGGATTCGCGAACACCGGGGAGCTGTTTTTT	CASSRGFANTGELFF
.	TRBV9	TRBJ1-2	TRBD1	TGTGCCAGCAGCCGACAGGGAGGCTTGAACTATGGCTACACCTTC	CASSRQGGLNYGYTF
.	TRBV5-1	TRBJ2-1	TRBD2	TGCGCCAGCAGCTTGGGGCTAGCGGGAGGCAACTCCTACAATGAGCAGTTCTTC	CASSLGLAGGNSYNEQFF
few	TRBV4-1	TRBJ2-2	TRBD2	TGCGCCAGCAGCCAAGTCGCGGGAGTGGATCAGACCGGGGAGCTGTTTTTT	CASSQVAGVDQTGELFF
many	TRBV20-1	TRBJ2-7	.	TGCAGTGCTACCGGACTATCCTACGAGCAGTACTTC	CSATGLSYEQYF
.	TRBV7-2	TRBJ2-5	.	TGTGCCAGCAGCACACCAACCGGGACGGCGTTGTTCTTC	CASSTPTGTALFF
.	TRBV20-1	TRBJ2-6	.	TGCAGTGCTAGTCGAAATTCCGGGGCCAACGTCCTGACTTTC	CSASRNSGANVLTF
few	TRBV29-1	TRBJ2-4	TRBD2	TGCAGCGTTGCTAGCGGGAGAGCCAAAAACATTCAGTACTTC	CSVASGRAKNIQYF
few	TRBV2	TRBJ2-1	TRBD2	TGTACCAGCAGTGAACGGCGTGCGGGAGGGGGTGAGCAGTTCTTC	CTSSERRAGGGEQFF
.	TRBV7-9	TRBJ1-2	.	TGTGCCAGCAGTAAGGAAAACTATGGCTACACCTTC	CASSKENYGYTF
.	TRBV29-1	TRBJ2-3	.	TGCAGCGTTGAAGATGGGGCACTCCAAGCGGATACGCAGTATTTT	CSVEDGALQADTQYF
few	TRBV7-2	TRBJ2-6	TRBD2	TGTGCCAGCAGCCCGGTTAGCGGGAGGTCTGGGGCCAACGTCCTGACTTTC	CASSPVSGRSGANVLTF
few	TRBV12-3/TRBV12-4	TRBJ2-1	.	TGTGCCAGCAATTTCGGCTCCTACAATGAGCAGTTCTTC	CASNFGSYNEQFF
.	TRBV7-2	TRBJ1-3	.	TGTGCCAGCAGCTTAGCGGAGCCCGGGGGAACTGGAAACACCATATATTTT	CASSLAEPGGTGNTIYF